This T cell receptor beta chain was recovered during a study of beta chain features in type 1 diabetes. Broader study findings: Sequencing the cDNA could make cells with high TCR expression show up more than they should. Shorter TCRB CDR3s, moderately but significantly so, were found in Type 1 diabetes patients in all four CD4+ subsets.

TCRB transcripts that were expressed got sequenced, as all of the isolated RNA had been reverse transcribed. The repertoire was sequenced with immunoSEQ multiplex PCR; TCRdb's copy has only in-frame clones and lacks some. This repertoire shows 640,000 or so clones, over 12% found once; its top ten account for approximately 0.043%. This clone appeared a few times. Its antigen is not identified. CD4+ cells of the naive, central memory, regulatory and stem cell-like memory types were sorted via CD45RO/CCR7/CD25/CD127/CD95/CD27. Sorted populations all exceeded 95% purity. What was sequenced was naive CD4+ T cells from blood. The receptor was isolated from a man aged 18 to 29 with type 1 diabetes.

In DNA, the CDR3 is TGTGCCAGCAGCTTAGTTCAAGCGGGCCGCCACGAGCAGTACTTC. Amino acid sequence: CASSLVQAGRHEQYF. This chain joins TRBV7-9 and TRBJ2-7; D is possibly TRBD2 (6 bases). Germline values: CDR1 SEHNR, CDR2 FQNEAQ (reference sequence). The CDR3 contains 15 residues. V dropped 1 base and J dropped 5 bases, with 15 bases sitting between them.